This T cell receptor (beta chain) emerged from a study of blood T cell repertoires in COVID-19. Across the study: Collection of acute and convalescent COVID-19 samples took place in the United States, Italy and Spain.

Germline-derived CDR1 and CDR2 are MDHEN and SYDVKM. Trimming removed 8 bases at V and 9 bases at J, with 14 bases between. This CDR3 has 12 amino acids. The repertoire was sequenced with immunoSEQ multiplex PCR; TCRdb's copy has only in-frame clones and lacks some. The sample includes about 320,000 clones, about 87% of them seen just once. The V call is TRBV28, the J call TRBJ1-5; D unclear. The sample comprised peripheral blood. The sequence came from a woman aged 25 to 45 with COVID-19, enrolled during active disease. In DNA, the CDR3 is TGTGCCAGCCGTCCGTCCCTTCGGCCCCAGCATTTT. Translation gives CASRPSLRPQHF.